A single sample is the source of the 30 T cell receptor beta chains below, sequenced in a study of T cells after yellow fever vaccination. MiXCR was run by TCRdb on the 5' RACE reads, yielding one entry per CDR3 protein. Here the sample spans fewer than 350,000 distinct CDR3 sequences, 3.5% to 4.5% being singletons. Sequenced material: PBMCs, taken 15 days after the yellow fever booster vaccination. These receptors were obtained from a young man who received the YFV17D yellow fever vaccine.

This clonotype was recorded a few times. The chain uses TRBV24-1 and TRBJ2-3, with 16 bases matching TRBD2. Germline V gene sequence: CDR1 KGHDR, CDR2 SFDVKD. There are 19 residues in the CDR3. V trimming: 3 bases; J trimming: 2 bases; junction bases outside the gene matches: 7. The CDR3 loop is CATSDKGLAGGLDTDTQYF. CDR3 coding DNA: TGTGCCACCAGTGATAAGGGACTAGCGGGGGGGCTGGACACAGATACGCAGTATTTT.

In its sample, this clonotype was seen many times. CDR3 coding DNA: TGCAGTGCTAGATCAGCGGGGCAGCCCCAGCATTTT. This encodes CSARSAGQPQHF. The V gene is TRBV20-1, the J gene TRBJ1-5; D unresolved. The CDR3 totals 12 residues. Looked up from germline, CDR1 is DFQATT and CDR2 is SNEGSKA (reference sequence). V gave up 2 bases and J gave up 7 bases, with 9 bases separating them.

The chain carries TRBV28 and TRBJ2-1; 7 bases fit TRBD1. The CDR3 is 12 residues long. V lost 3 bases and J lost 16; bases outside the gene matches: 9. CDR1 is MDHEN and CDR2 is SYDVKM in the germline V gene. The CDR3 nucleotides are TGTGCCAGCAGTTTCCTGGGACAGACGATTTTCTTC. Translation gives CASSFLGQTIFF.

This clonotype was seen a few times. V usage is TRBV5-1 and J usage is TRBJ2-5, with D hard to call. Trimming took 4 bases from V and 3 from J, leaving 10 bases between them. The germline V gene encodes CDR1 SGHRS and CDR2 YFSETQ. CDR3 size: 13 residues. In nucleotides, the CDR3 is TGCGCCAGCAGCCAAGGGTATGAAGAGACCCAGTACTTC. This codes for CASSQGYEETQYF.

The chain recombines TRBV6-5 with TRBJ2-3; the D is unclear. The V and J ends lost 2 bases and 1 base respectively, with 10 bases between them. Germline V gene sequence: CDR1 MNHEY, CDR2 SVGAGI. The CDR3 is 15 residues long. CDR3 residues: CASSYQGYGTDTQYF. The CDR3 nucleotides are TGTGCCAGCAGTTACCAAGGTTACGGCACAGATACGCAGTATTTT.

This clonotype turned up a few times. The CDR3 spells CASSLYPHGTQSYEQYF. CDR3 in DNA: TGCGCCAGCAGCTTGTATCCGCACGGAACCCAATCCTACGAGCAGTACTTC. The chain recombines TRBV5-1 with TRBJ2-7, with unresolved D. V was pared by 1 base and J by 1 base, with 18 bases between. Germline CDR1 is SGHRS and CDR2 is YFSETQ. This CDR3 comprises 17 residues.

Many counts were recorded for this clonotype. V is TRBV7-8 and J is TRBJ2-1; 8 positions agree with TRBD2. Germline values: CDR1 SGHVS, CDR2 FQNEAQ. The CDR3 has 15 amino acids. The V segment lost 6 bases and the J segment 1 base; nucleotides outside the gene matches: 5. CDR3 region: CASRKERGSYNEQFF. The CDR3 DNA sequence: TGTGCCAGCAGGAAGGAGCGGGGGTCCTACAATGAGCAGTTCTTC.

The chain has TRBV5-1 and TRBJ2-2, with D perhaps assigned TRBD1 or TRBD2 (7 bases each). The germline gives CDR1 SGHRS, CDR2 YFSETQ. CDR3 length: 21 residues. Trimming stripped 4 bases from V and 0 bases from J, with 28 bases between. CDR3 nucleotides: TGCGCCAGCAGCCTCAGACTAGCAGGGGGGTCGAAGTACGCGAACACCGGGGAGCTGTTTTTT. Residues: CASSLRLAGGSKYANTGELFF.

The genes are TRBV4-3 and TRBJ1-1; possibly TRBD1 for D (5 bases). The germline V gene encodes CDR1 LGHNA and CDR2 YSLEER. The CDR3 length is 16 residues. V lost 4 bases and J 1 base, leaving 16 bases between the germline ends. CDR3 sequence reads: CASSPATQASNTEAFF. As DNA, the CDR3 is TGCGCCAGCAGCCCGGCGACACAGGCGTCGAACACTGAAGCTTTCTTT.

This chain joins TRBV5-1 and TRBJ1-5; D remains ambiguous. Trimming stripped 5 bases from V and 4 bases from J, with 19 bases between. The CDR3 contains 16 residues. Germline loops: CDR1 SGHRS, CDR2 YFSETQ. CDR3 coding DNA: TGCGCCAGCAGGTCCCTCCGGCGGCAGCGTAATCAGCCCCAGCATTTT. Translated, it gives CASRSLRRQRNQPQHF.

This clonotype was seen ten or more times. The rearrangement uses TRBV6-5 and TRBJ2-2; D possibly corresponds to TRBD1 (6 bases). Germline CDR1 reads MNHEY; CDR2 reads SVGAGI. V was trimmed by 4 bases and J by 8 bases, leaving 17 bases between them. The CDR3 extends over 15 amino acids. CDR3 loop: CASSLSGASRGELFF. CDR3 nucleotides: TGTGCCAGCAGTTTGTCAGGGGCCTCTAGAGGGGAGCTGTTTTTT.

This clonotype was seen many times. This chain joins TRBV7-9 and TRBJ2-3, with D possibly being TRBD2 (5 bases). Deletions cut 5 bases from V and 8 bases from J, with 14 bases between. The CDR3 is made up of 13 amino acids. Germline CDR1 reads SEHNR; CDR2 reads FQNEAQ (reference sequence). The DNA for the CDR3 is TGTGCCAGCAGCATCACTTTCCGGGGTACGCAGTATTTT. This gives the protein CASSITFRGTQYF.

This clonotype was seen repeatedly, ten times or more. V is TRBV7-9 and J is TRBJ2-7, with a possible D match to TRBD2 (5 bases). The germline gives CDR1 SEHNR, CDR2 FQNEAQ (reference sequence). The V and J ends lost 4 bases and 5 bases respectively, with 27 bases between them. This CDR3 has 18 amino acids. The CDR3: CASSSTQRVLNSVHEQYF. In DNA form, the CDR3 reads TGTGCCAGCAGCTCGACCCAGAGGGTGCTAAATAGTGTCCACGAGCAGTACTTC.

This clonotype was counted between two and nine times. The V and J genes are TRBV3-1 and TRBJ1-2; 9 positions match TRBD1. J gave up 0 bases and V 4 bases, and 3 bases lay outside the gene matches. The germline V gene has CDR1 LGHDT and CDR2 YNNKEL (reference sequence). The CDR3 consists of 15 residues. The CDR3 DNA follows: TGTGCCAGCAGCCCCGGGACAGGGCCTAACTATGGCTACACCTTC. Its protein product is CASSPGTGPNYGYTF.

This clonotype was seen ten or more times. The chain has TRBV7-6 and TRBJ2-2; D not certain. The CDR3 spans 15 residues. With 6 bases removed from V and 1 base from J, the gap between germline ends came to 12 bases. CDR1 SGHVS and CDR2 FNYEAQ come from the germline V gene. The CDR3 DNA reads TGTGCCAGCAGAACGACCGCCGGGAACACCGGGGAGCTGTTTTTT. Amino acid sequence: CASRTTAGNTGELFF.

This clonotype has only a few counts. The rearrangement joins TRBV4-1 to TRBJ2-7; 7 bases line up with TRBD1. J gave up 0 bases and V 5 bases, and 10 bases lay outside the gene matches. The CDR3 spans 16 residues. CDR1 and CDR2 from the germline V gene are MGHRA and YSYEKL. CDR3 protein: CASSYGPGQNSYEQYF. The CDR3 DNA sequence: TGCGCCAGCAGCTATGGCCCGGGACAGAACTCCTACGAGCAGTACTTC.

This clonotype was recorded many times. The rearrangement joins TRBV3-2 to TRBJ2-1; TRBD1 is the table's D call, not checked against the DNA. TRBV3-2 is a known pseudogene. This CDR3 contains 12 residues. As DNA, the CDR3 is TGTGCCAGCAGCCCCCCGCCGGGAGAGCAGTTCTTC. This encodes CASSPPPGEQFF.

This clonotype was picked up a small number of times. This chain joins TRBV5-4 and TRBJ2-7; the match to TRBD2 covers 8 bases. The CDR3 covers 14 residues. Trimming took 2 bases from V and 3 from J; bases not matched to a gene: 4. Germline V CDR1 and CDR2: SGHNT, YYREEE (reference sequence). CDR3 nucleotides: TGTGCCAGCAGCTTCGGGGGGGGGCACTACGAGCAGTACGTC. Protein product: CASSFGGGHYEQYV.

Ten or more counts support this clonotype. The chain links TRBV7-2 to TRBJ1-5; 8 positions match TRBD1. From germline, CDR1 is SGHTA and CDR2 FQGNSA. With V trimmed by 6 bases and J by 5 bases, 6 bases remained unmatched. This CDR3 is 14 amino acids long. In nucleotides, the CDR3 is TGTGCCAGCAGTTTTCGACAGGGGCATCAGCCCCAGCATTTT. This codes for CASSFRQGHQPQHF.

The sample holds many counts of this clonotype. J is TRBJ2-1 and V is TRBV7-6, with TRBD1 matching 9 bases. Germline trimming cut 4 bases from V and 7 bases from J; bases unmatched to any gene: 8. CDR3 length: 15 amino acids. Looked up from germline, CDR1 is SGHVS and CDR2 is FNYEAQ. CDR3 region: CASSSPRGQGNEQFF. CDR3 DNA: TGTGCCAGCAGCTCACCTCGGGGACAGGGAAATGAGCAGTTCTTC.

The chain uses TRBV5-6 and TRBJ2-5, with 10 bases aligning to TRBD2. Trimming cost V 1 base and J 7 bases; bases outside gene matches: 10. The CDR3 covers 16 residues. The V gene's germline CDR1 is SGHDT and CDR2 YYEEEE. The CDR3 sequence is CASSLFSGRPRGTQYF. In DNA, the CDR3 is TGTGCCAGCAGCTTGTTTAGCGGGAGGCCTCGGGGGACCCAGTACTTC. The whole variable domain, filled in from reference TRBV5-6 and TRBJ2-5, reads DAGVTQSPTHLIKTRGQQVTLRCSPKSGHDTVSWYQQALGQGPQFIFQYYEEEERQRGNFPDRFSGHQFPNYSSELNVNALLLGDSALYLCASSLFSGRPRGTQYFGPGTRLLVL.

This clonotype has a handful of counts. V gene TRBV7-9 combines with J gene TRBJ2-7; 10 bases map to TRBD2. The CDR3 sequence is 15 residues long. V shed 6 bases and J 3 bases; nucleotides not matched to a gene: 8. CDR1 SEHNR and CDR2 FQNEAQ come from the germline V gene (reference sequence). The CDR3 region is CASSSSGGVFYEQYV. CDR3 sequence (DNA): TGTGCCAGCAGTTCGAGCGGGGGGGTCTTCTACGAGCAGTACGTC.

This clonotype was counted a few times. The CDR3 DNA follows: TGCGCCAGCAGCTTTAGCGGGGTTAGCACAGATACGCAGTATTTT. As protein: CASSFSGVSTDTQYF. The chain uses TRBV5-1 and TRBJ2-3, with 8 nucleotides matching TRBD2. The ends lost 2 bases at V and 0 bases at J; junction bases unmatched: 2. Per germline, CDR1 SGHRS and CDR2 YFSETQ. The CDR3 is made up of 15 amino acids. The full variable domain, its missing parts supplied by reference TRBV5-1 and TRBJ2-3, is KAGVTQTPRYLIKTRGQQVTLSCSPISGHRSVSWYQQTPGQGLQFLFEYFSETQRNKGNFPGRFSGRQFSNSRSEMNVSTLELGDSALYLCASSFSGVSTDTQYFGPGTRLTVL.

The chain links TRBV2 to TRBJ1-1, with TRBD1 as a possible D gene (6 bases). V lost 8 bases, J lost 2 bases, and 18 bases lay in between. The CDR3 is 15 amino acids. CDR1 SNHLY and CDR2 FYNNEI come from the germline V gene. CDR3 loop: CASGEQGLQNTEAFF. In DNA, the CDR3 is TGTGCCAGCGGGGAACAGGGCCTTCAAAACACTGAAGCTTTCTTT.

This clonotype was seen at least ten times. The genes are TRBV2 and TRBJ1-6, with D possibly matching TRBD1 (5 bases). CDR1 is SNHLY and CDR2 is FYNNEI in the germline V gene. V was clipped by 5 bases and J by 13 bases, with 12 bases between them. This CDR3 has 12 amino acids. CDR3 protein: CASSYSREPLHF. In DNA, the CDR3 is TGTGCCAGCAGTTACTCCAGGGAGCCCCTCCACTTT.

This clonotype was seen at least ten times. This chain joins TRBV7-9 and TRBJ1-1; D not certain. The V end was cut by 1 base, the J end by 1 base, with 10 bases between. The CDR3 is made up of 15 amino acids. The germline V gene has CDR1 SEHNR and CDR2 FQNEAQ (reference sequence). This chain's CDR3 is CASSLVGRANTEAFF. In DNA, the CDR3 is TGTGCCAGCAGCTTAGTGGGGAGAGCGAACACTGAAGCTTTCTTT.

This clonotype was counted at least ten times. The chain couples TRBV7-9 to TRBJ2-7; TRBD2 might be the D (6 bases). Germline loops: CDR1 SEHNR, CDR2 FQNEAQ (reference sequence). Trimming pared 4 bases from V and 2 bases from J, leaving 12 bases between. The CDR3 contains 14 residues. CDR3 region: CASSSVGGPYEQYF. For the CDR3, the DNA is TGTGCCAGCAGCTCGGTCGGGGGTCCCTACGAGCAGTACTTC.

This clonotype was seen only a few times. J is TRBJ1-3 and V is TRBV4-3; no clear D. In germline, CDR1 is LGHNA, CDR2 YSLEER. V was cut by 0 bases and J by 0 bases, with 6 bases left in between. There are 15 residues in the CDR3. CDR3 region: CASSQDAHSGNTIYF. Here the CDR3 DNA reads TGCGCCAGCAGCCAAGACGCCCACTCTGGAAACACCATATATTTT.

CDR3 residues: CASRILGQGAETQYF. DNA of the CDR3: TGCGCCAGCAGGATTTTAGGACAGGGGGCAGAGACCCAGTACTTC. The chain links TRBV5-1 to TRBJ2-5; TRBD1 matches 11 bases. This CDR3 is 15 amino acids long. V dropped 5 bases and J dropped 4; count of bases not matched to a gene: 7. Germline V lookup: CDR1 SGHRS, CDR2 YFSETQ.

This clonotype came up many times. This chain links TRBV5-1 with TRBJ2-6; D is ambiguous. The CDR3 has 15 amino acids. Germline loops: CDR1 SGHRS, CDR2 YFSETQ. Trimming removed 3 bases from V and 2 bases from J, with 9 bases in between. The CDR3 loop is CASSWAAAGANVLTF. The CDR3 DNA follows: TGCGCCAGCAGCTGGGCCGCAGCTGGGGCCAACGTCCTGACTTTC. Complete variable domain (other parts from reference TRBV5-1 and TRBJ2-6): KAGVTQTPRYLIKTRGQQVTLSCSPISGHRSVSWYQQTPGQGLQFLFEYFSETQRNKGNFPGRFSGRQFSNSRSEMNVSTLELGDSALYLCASSWAAAGANVLTFGAGSRLTVL.